What follows are 18 T cell receptor beta chains derived from one specimen sequenced in a study of PD-1 blockade in mismatch repair-deficient tumors. Clones were read by immunoSEQ multiplex PCR, and TCRdb kept only the in-frame ones, dropping some. The sample has tens of thousands of clones, 70% to 90% seen once. The starting material was peripheral blood, obtained 52 weeks after starting pembrolizumab. Receptors originate from an adult with mismatch repair-deficient cancer.

J is TRBJ2-3 and V is TRBV18; 12 nucleotides match TRBD2. J lost 3 bases, V lost 3 bases, and 7 bases had no gene match. CDR3 length equals 17 residues. The germline CDR1 and CDR2 sequences are KGHSH and LQKENI. The CDR3 spells CASSPPGTSGRTDTQYF. The CDR3 coding sequence is TGTGCCAGCTCACCCCCCGGGACTAGCGGGCGAACAGATACGCAGTATTTT.

This clone was observed a handful of times. The chain couples TRBV10-3 to TRBJ1-2; 7 bases are shared with TRBD1. Germline CDR1 ENHRY, CDR2 SYGVKD. The CDR3 extends over 13 amino acids. V shed 2 bases and J 7 bases; nucleotides not matched to a gene: 4. The DNA for the CDR3 is TGTGCCATCAGTGAGACGAACAGGGGTGGCTACACCTTC. Translation gives CAISETNRGGYTF.

This clone was seen only once. V and J are TRBV19 and TRBJ1-4, with D hard to call. The CDR3 length is 13 residues. Germline CDR1 is LNHDA and CDR2 is SQIVND (reference sequence). The germline V and J ends were trimmed by 9 bases and 5 bases, with 13 bases remaining between them. The CDR3 nucleotides read TGTGCCAGCCGCAGGACGGGAAATGAAAAACTGTTTTTT. As protein: CASRRTGNEKLFF.

This clone was recorded only once. The chain links TRBV4-2 to TRBJ2-1; the match to TRBD2 covers 11 bases. The germline gives CDR1 LGHNA, CDR2 YNFKEQ. The CDR3 sequence is 14 residues long. Trimming took 3 bases from V and 7 from J; bases not matched to a gene: 2. The CDR3 sequence is CASSHSGRGNEQFF. CDR3 nucleotide sequence: TGTGCCAGCAGCCATAGCGGGAGGGGGAATGAGCAGTTCTTC.

The chain employs TRBV5-1 and TRBJ2-3; D unclear. Germline lookup yields CDR1 SGHRS and CDR2 YFSETQ. V was cut by 0 bases and J by 4 bases, with 12 bases left in between. This CDR3 contains 15 residues. The CDR3 DNA reads TGCGCCAGCAGCTTGGGGGGTTTGAGTGCAGATACGCAGTATTTT. Translated, it gives CASSLGGLSADTQYF.

This rearrangement joins TRBV30 to TRBJ2-2, with D unclear. The V end lost 0 bases, the J end lost 4 bases, and 9 bases lay between the germline ends. This CDR3 is built from 14 residues. Germline V lookup: CDR1 GTSNPN, CDR2 SVGIG (reference sequence). CDR3 sequence (DNA): TGTGCCTGGAGTGTTGGGGTACTCACCGGGGAGCTGTTTTTT. It specifies CAWSVGVLTGELFF.

A few counts support this clone. The chain uses TRBV7-9 and TRBJ2-2; TRBD1 aligns across 9 bases. J lost 5 bases, V lost 11 bases, and 6 bases had no gene match. Germline CDR1 reads SEHNR; CDR2 reads FQNEAQ (reference sequence). The CDR3 loop spans 13 amino acids. The chain's CDR3 is CAGGDRVTGELFF. CDR3 coding DNA: TGTGCCGGCGGGGACAGGGTAACCGGGGAGCTGTTTTTT. The full variable domain, in which reference TRBV7-9 and TRBJ2-2 provide the parts outside the CDR3, is DTGVSQNPRHKITKRGQNVTFRCDPISEHNRLYWYRQTLGQGPEFLTYFQNEAQLEKSRLLSDRFSAERPKGSFSTLEIQRTEQGDSAMYLCAGGDRVTGELFFGEGSRLTVL.

The J gene is TRBJ2-7, the V gene TRBV4-3, with 8 nucleotides matching TRBD2. The CDR3 loop spans 15 amino acids. CDR1 is LGHNA, CDR2 YSLEER, per germline. Trimming cost V 0 bases and J 3 bases; bases outside gene matches: 4. The CDR3 protein is CASSQEGTSHYEQYF. The CDR3 DNA follows: TGCGCCAGCAGCCAAGAAGGGACTAGTCACTACGAGCAGTACTTC.

The J gene is TRBJ2-7, the V gene TRBV7-6; D uncertain. CDR1 is SGHVS, CDR2 FNYEAQ, per germline. The CDR3 has 17 residues. The V end was cut by 4 bases, the J end by 5 bases, with 24 bases between. The CDR3 region is CASSSLSGRLVNNEQYF. CDR3 nucleotides: TGTGCCAGCAGCTCCCTTTCCGGCAGGTTGGTTAACAACGAGCAGTACTTC.

V is TRBV2 and J is TRBJ2-5, with TRBD1 identical over 8 bases. Germline V gene data show CDR1 as SNHLY and CDR2 as FYNNEI. The CDR3 has 18 residues. Losses at the gene ends were 0 bases for V and 5 bases for J; bases not matched to a gene: 14. CDR3 sequence (DNA): TGTGCCAGCAGTGAAGCGCAAGACAGGGGAGCCCTCGGGGAGACCCAGTACTTC. It specifies CASSEAQDRGALGETQYF.

The chain employs TRBV29-1 and TRBJ2-7, with D perhaps being TRBD1 or TRBD2 (6 bases each). This CDR3 contains 15 residues. V gave up 6 bases and J gave up 1 base, with 19 bases separating them. The germline V gene encodes CDR1 SQVTM and CDR2 ANQGSEA. The chain's CDR3 is CSVIGARGPSYEQYF. CDR3 DNA sequence: TGCAGCGTAATTGGGGCTCGGGGGCCGTCCTACGAGCAGTACTTC.

V and J are TRBV4-1 and TRBJ1-1; 10 positions agree with TRBD1. There are 18 residues in the CDR3. After removal of 0 bases from V and 5 bases from J, the junction contained 12 bases not matched to a gene. Per germline, CDR1 MGHRA and CDR2 YSYEKL. The CDR3 DNA reads as TGCGCCAGCAGCCAAGATAGGACAGGGGGTATATGGGGGACTGAAGCTTTCTTT. It translates to CASSQDRTGGIWGTEAFF.

This clone was picked up one time. The chain recombines TRBV28 with TRBJ2-7; D call uncertain. This CDR3 has 15 amino acids. Trimming left V 6 bases short and J 4 bases short, with 19 bases between. Germline V CDR1 and CDR2: MDHEN, SYDVKM. CDR3: CASSEIPSSEYEQYF. In nucleotides, the CDR3 is TGTGCCAGCAGCGAAATCCCCAGCTCCGAATACGAGCAGTACTTC.

V usage is TRBV7-2 and J usage is TRBJ1-1; D may be TRBD1 (6 bases). The V end lost 5 bases, the J end lost 3 bases, and 16 bases lay between the germline ends. CDR3 size: 15 residues. The V gene's germline CDR1 is SGHTA and CDR2 FQGNSA. The CDR3 loop reads CASSHRVGSDTEAFF. The CDR3 region has the DNA TGTGCCAGCAGCCACAGGGTCGGATCGGACACTGAAGCTTTCTTT. Full variable domain (outside the CDR3, taken from reference TRBV7-2 and TRBJ1-1): GAGVSQSPSNKVTEKGKDVELRCDPISGHTALYWYRQSLGQGLEFLIYFQGNSAPDKSGLPSDRFSAERTGGSVSTLTIQRTQQEDSAVYLCASSHRVGSDTEAFFGQGTRLTVV.

This chain uses TRBV2 with TRBJ1-1, with D unclear. V lost 6 bases, J lost 0 bases, and 8 bases lay in between. The CDR3 sequence is 13 residues long. In germline, CDR1 is SNHLY, CDR2 FYNNEI. CDR3 in amino acids: CASSHGMNTEAFF. CDR3 nucleotides: TGTGCCAGCAGCCACGGGATGAACACTGAAGCTTTCTTT.

Here the CDR3 DNA reads TGTGCCAGCAGTGGACCTAGGGTCCAAGAGACCCAGTACTTC. Encoded protein: CASSGPRVQETQYF. This rearrangement joins TRBV28 to TRBJ2-5; no clear D gene. The CDR3 has 14 amino acids. Germline CDR1 is MDHEN and CDR2 is SYDVKM. V gave up 5 bases and J gave up 1 base, with 11 bases separating them.

This clone was recorded only once. The J gene is TRBJ1-1, the V gene TRBV11-3, with D maybe TRBD1 (5 bases). The CDR3 spans 15 residues. CDR1 is SGHNT and CDR2 is YENEEA in the germline V gene. Trimming took off 1 base at V and 5 bases at J, with 14 bases between the two ends. The CDR3 sequence: CASSLVWGKGTEAFF. The CDR3 DNA reads as TGTGCCAGCAGCTTAGTCTGGGGGAAGGGAACTGAAGCTTTCTTT.

This clone was recorded only once. The genes are TRBV6-5 and TRBJ1-4; D might be TRBD1 (5 bases). CDR1 and CDR2 from the germline V gene are MNHEY and SVGAGI. Trimming stripped 0 bases from V and 8 bases from J, with 10 bases between. The CDR3 contains 14 residues. The CDR3: CASSYSKRGEKLFF. The CDR3 DNA reads as TGTGCCAGCAGTTACTCGAAGCGGGGGGAAAAACTGTTTTTT.